These T cell receptor beta chains were read from a single sample in a study of spatial heterogeneity in lung cancer. Via MiXCR, TCRdb re-called the 5' RACE reads, giving one row per CDR3 protein. The table includes roughly 39,000 distinct CDR3 sequences, approximately 7% detected once. Sample: PBMCs, taken at surgery. All receptors derive from a female donor with early-stage non-small cell lung cancer. Both conserved end residues are part of each CDR3. D genes are given only for firm matches. Clone size is shown for a subset of rows, as once, few, many or a class of expanded clone.

many NA TRBJ1-6 TRBV18 TGTGCCAGCTCCCCGGACCCGAATAATTCACCCCTCCACTTT CASSPDPNNSPLHF
few NA TRBJ1-1 TRBV5-1 TGCGCCAGCAGCCTCAGGGAAAACACTGAAGCTTTCTTT CASSLRENTEAFF
many TRBD1 TRBJ2-5 TRBV9 TGTGCCAGCAGCCCACCTCGGACAGGGGGCGGAGAGACCCAGTACTTC CASSPPRTGGGETQYF
few NA TRBJ1-5 TRBV20-1 TGCAGTGCTGGAACGGGACATAGCAATCAGCCCCAGCATTTT CSAGTGHSNQPQHF
many TRBD1 TRBJ2-5 TRBV19 TGTGCCAGTAGAAAGACAGGGGAAGAGACCCAGTACTTC CASRKTGEETQYF
many NA TRBJ1-4 TRBV19 TGTGCCAGTATAGGGGGGCGCGCAACTAATGAAAAACTGTTTTTT CASIGGRATNEKLFF
many NA TRBJ2-2 TRBV18 TGTGCCAGCTCACCAGGTCCGACCGGGGAGCTGTTTTTT CASSPGPTGELFF
many NA TRBJ2-3 TRBV4-1 TGCGCCAGCAGCCAAGAGGGTCGGGGTAGCACAGATACGCAGTATTTT CASSQEGRGSTDTQYF
NA NA TRBJ1-1 TRBV5-4 TGTGCCAGCAGCGCTAAAGTGAACACTGAAGCTTTCTTT CASSAKVNTEAFF
many TRBD1 TRBJ1-2 TRBV15 TGTGCCACCAGTTACAAGGAGACAGGGGACTATGGCTACACCTTC CATSYKETGDYGYTF
many NA TRBJ1-5 TRBV5-1 TGCGCCAGCAGCAAGACAGGCGGAGATCAGCCCCAGCATTTT CASSKTGGDQPQHF
many NA TRBJ2-5 TRBV5-1 TGCGCCAGCAGCTTGGGGTTCTTGGCAGGTGGAGAGACCCAGTACTTC CASSLGFLAGGETQYF
once NA TRBJ1-2 TRBV3-1 TGTGTCAGCAGCCAAGAGGGCAGGGGAGGCTACACCTTC CVSSQEGRGGYTF
many NA TRBJ1-1 TRBV7-9 TGTGCCAGCAGCTTCGGTGGAGAGGCTGAAGCTTTCTTT CASSFGGEAEAFF
few TRBD1 TRBJ1-2 TRBV4-1 TGCGCCAGCAGCTCTACCGACAGGGGCTATGGCTACACCTTC CASSSTDRGYGYTF
NA TRBD2 TRBJ2-7 TRBV4-2 TGTGCCAGCAGCCAAACCCGGGACTACCCCTACGAGCAGTACTTC CASSQTRDYPYEQYF
many NA TRBJ2-3 TRBV7-2 TGTGCCAGCAGCTGGCCGATAGGAATCGGCACAGATACGCAGTATTTT CASSWPIGIGTDTQYF
NA NA TRBJ2-2 TRBV30 TGTGCCTGGAAAGGACCCGGAAAAACCGGGGAGCTGTTTTTT CAWKGPGKTGELFF
many NA TRBJ2-1 TRBV18 TGTGCCAGCTCACCAGCGGGGGAGCAGTTCTTC CASSPAGEQFF
many NA TRBJ1-1 TRBV3-1 TGTGCCAGCAGCCAAGACTTCGCCAGGAACACTGAAGCTTTCTTT CASSQDFARNTEAFF
few TRBD1 TRBJ2-5 TRBV5-1 TGCGCCAGCAGCTTGAAGTCCACTCAGGGGGCTTTGAGGAAACAAGAGACCCAGTACTTC CASSLKSTQGALRKQETQYF
few TRBD1 TRBJ1-1 TRBV10-3 TGTGCCATCATCGGGACAGGGGGAACTGAAGCTTTCTTT CAIIGTGGTEAFF
few TRBD2 TRBJ2-1 TRBV11-2 TGTGCCAGCAGCAAATGGGGTAGCGGGGGCCAGGGTAACGAGCAGTTCTTC CASSKWGSGGQGNEQFF
many NA TRBJ1-1 TRBV6-5 TGTGCCAGCAGTTTTGAAGCAGTTCTGAACACTGAAGCTTTCTTT CASSFEAVLNTEAFF
many NA TRBJ2-3 TRBV29-1 TGCAGCGTTGAGGAAGGGGCGTCAGATACGCAGTATTTT CSVEEGASDTQYF
NA TRBD2 TRBJ2-1 TRBV10-2 TGCGCCAGCAGCGCACTAGCGGGGGCCCCCTACAATGAGCAGTTCTTC CASSALAGAPYNEQFF
many TRBD1 TRBJ2-5 TRBV6-5 TGTGCCAGCAGGGTTGACAGGGACCAAGAGACCCAGTACTTC CASRVDRDQETQYF
many NA TRBJ1-2 TRBV7-9 TGTGCCAGCAGCCGGGCCTCGGGAAACTATGGCTACACCTTC CASSRASGNYGYTF
NA TRBD2 TRBJ2-1 TRBV5-1 TGCGCCAGCAGCCCCGGTGCGGGGGAGATCTCCTACAATGAGCAGTTCTTC CASSPGAGEISYNEQFF
many NA TRBJ1-5 TRBV27 TGTGCCAGCAGTTTATTCGGGGTTGGCAATCAGCCCCAGCATTTT CASSLFGVGNQPQHF
few NA TRBJ1-1 TRBV19 TGTGCCAGTAGTCACCTGGGGGTGGACACTGAAGCTTTCTTT CASSHLGVDTEAFF
many NA TRBJ1-1 TRBV20-1 TGCAGTGCTAGGGATCAACGCCAAGGGGGTGTGACTGAAGCTTTCTTT CSARDQRQGGVTEAFF
few NA TRBJ2-5 TRBV7-9 TGTGCCAGCAGCGCTAGTTCGAGACGAGAGACCCAGTACTTC CASSASSRRETQYF
NA NA TRBJ2-1 TRBV12-3/TRBV12-4 TGTGCCAGCAGTTTCGGGGGCCCCAATGAGCAGTTCTTC CASSFGGPNEQFF
many NA TRBJ2-1 TRBV20-1 TGCAGTGCCAGAAACAGGGTGAAAGACAATGAGCAGTTCTTC CSARNRVKDNEQFF
few NA TRBJ1-1 TRBV18 TGTGCCAGCTCACCAAGCAAGAACACTGAAGCTTTCTTT CASSPSKNTEAFF
many NA TRBJ2-1 TRBV4-3 TGCGCCAGCAGCCAAGATGGGCAGGGGTCCTACAATGAGCAGTTCTTC CASSQDGQGSYNEQFF
many TRBD2 TRBJ2-7 TRBV3-1 TGTGCCAGCAGCCAAGCCGGGACTAGCGTATACTTC CASSQAGTSVYF
many NA TRBJ2-7 TRBV28 TGTGCCAGCAGTTTATGGGGCAGTACCTCCTACGAGCAGTACTTC CASSLWGSTSYEQYF
few TRBD1 TRBJ2-1 TRBV9 TGTGCCTCAAGTCCACAGGGGAATTACAATGAGCAGTTCTTC CASSPQGNYNEQFF